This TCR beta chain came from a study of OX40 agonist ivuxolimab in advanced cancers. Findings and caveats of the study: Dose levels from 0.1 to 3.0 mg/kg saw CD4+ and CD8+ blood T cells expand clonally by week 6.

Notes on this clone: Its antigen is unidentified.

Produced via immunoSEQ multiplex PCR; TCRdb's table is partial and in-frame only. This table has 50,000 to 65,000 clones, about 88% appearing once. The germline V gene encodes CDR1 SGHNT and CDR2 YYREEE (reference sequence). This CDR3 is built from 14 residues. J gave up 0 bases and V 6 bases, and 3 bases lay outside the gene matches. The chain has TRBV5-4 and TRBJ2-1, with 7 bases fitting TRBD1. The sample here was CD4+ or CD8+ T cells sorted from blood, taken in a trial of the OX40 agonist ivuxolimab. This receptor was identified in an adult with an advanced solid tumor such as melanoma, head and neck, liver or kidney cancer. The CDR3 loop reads CASTQGTSYNEQFF. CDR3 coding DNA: TGTGCCAGCACACAGGGGACCTCCTACAATGAGCAGTTCTTC.